These 31 T cell receptor beta chains share one sample of origin, sequenced in a study of beta chain features in type 1 diabetes. The authors reverse transcribed all of the isolated RNA, so sequencing captured expressed TCRB transcripts. Repertoires were generated with immunoSEQ multiplex PCR, while TCRdb's copy carries only in-frame clones and drops some. The table lists about 40,000 clones, roughly 50% of them singletons. The sample comprised stem cell memory CD4+ T cells from blood. These receptors originate from a woman aged 30 to 39 in good health.

The gene calls are TRBV7-3 and TRBJ1-1; 9 bases are a match to TRBD1. The CDR3 consists of 14 residues. Losses at the gene ends were 5 bases for V and 4 bases for J; bases not matched to a gene: 5. Germline V gene lookup returns CDR1 SGHTA and CDR2 FQGTGA. This CDR3 reads CASSPGTGSTEAFF. CDR3 bases: TGTGCCAGCAGCCCCGGGACAGGGTCCACTGAAGCTTTCTTT.

The V and J genes are TRBV18 and TRBJ1-5, with TRBD1 as a possible D gene (5 bases). CDR1 and CDR2 from the germline V gene are KGHSH and LQKENI. The CDR3 has 14 residues. V lost 3 bases, J lost 6 bases, and 12 bases lay in between. The CDR3 spells CASSPGDGAQPQHF. Written as DNA, the CDR3 is TGTGCCAGCTCACCGGGTGATGGGGCTCAGCCCCAGCATTTT.

This clone occurred a few times. The rearrangement joins TRBV28 to TRBJ2-1; 12 positions agree with TRBD2. Germline CDR1 and CDR2: MDHEN and SYDVKM. This CDR3 spans 14 amino acids. Unmatched junction bases numbered 7, after V lost 6 bases and J lost 10 bases. Written as DNA, the CDR3 is TGTGCCAGCAGCGGACTAGCGGGACCTCGAGAGCAGTTCTTC. Encoded protein: CASSGLAGPREQFF.

The J gene is TRBJ1-5, the V gene TRBV5-1; unclear D gene. The CDR3 length is 15 residues. Germline V gives CDR1 SGHRS, CDR2 YFSETQ. Trimming shortened V by 4 bases and J by 0 bases, and 11 bases separated the two germline ends. The CDR3 region has the DNA TGCGCCAGCAGCCCAGATGAGGGTAGCAATCAGCCCCAGCATTTT. It specifies CASSPDEGSNQPQHF.

The chain couples TRBV30 to TRBJ2-2, with 10 bases matching TRBD1. CDR3 length equals 14 residues. The V segment lost 5 bases and the J segment 5 bases; nucleotides outside the gene matches: 5. Germline assignment: CDR1 GTSNPN and CDR2 SVGIG (reference sequence). CDR3 in amino acids: CAWSGTGATGELFF. CDR3 nucleotide sequence: TGTGCCTGGTCCGGGACAGGGGCAACCGGGGAGCTGTTTTTT. Supplemented by reference TRBV30 and TRBJ2-2, the full variable domain reads SQTIHQWPATLVQPVGSPLSLECTVEGTSNPNLYWYRQAAGRGLQLLFYSVGIGQISSEVPQNLSASRPQDRQFILSSKKLLLSDSGFYLCAWSGTGATGELFFGEGSRLTVL.

This chain connects TRBV2 to TRBJ2-6; D gene unclear. Germline V CDR1 and CDR2: SNHLY, FYNNEI. V was shortened by 8 bases and J by 0 bases, with 11 bases between the two germline ends. This CDR3 comprises 15 residues. The CDR3 protein is CASRKRLSGANVLTF. CDR3 bases: TGTGCCAGCCGTAAGAGGCTCTCTGGGGCCAACGTCCTGACTTTC.

This clone was observed a handful of times. The chain combines TRBV5-6 with TRBJ2-1; 10 bases agree with TRBD2. The CDR3 consists of 15 residues. Germline V gives CDR1 SGHDT, CDR2 YYEEEE. V dropped 2 bases and J dropped 4; count of bases not matched to a gene: 3. The CDR3 loop reads CASSFGTSAYNEQFF. For the CDR3, the DNA is TGTGCCAGCAGCTTCGGGACTAGCGCTTACAATGAGCAGTTCTTC.

The chain couples TRBV10-3 to TRBJ1-5; D is unclear. The CDR3 is 12 amino acids. Trimming removed 0 bases at V and 9 bases at J, with 6 bases between. The germline V gene encodes CDR1 ENHRY and CDR2 SYGVKD. The CDR3 here is CAISESEGPQHF. In DNA form, the CDR3 reads TGTGCCATCAGTGAGTCCGAGGGGCCCCAGCATTTT.

The chain couples TRBV7-3 to TRBJ2-3; maybe TRBD1 (5 bases). Germline assignment: CDR1 SGHTA and CDR2 FQGTGA. This CDR3 has 14 amino acids. Trimming left V 2 bases short and J 6 bases short, with 12 bases between. The CDR3 sequence: CASSLGASRDTQYF. The DNA for the CDR3 is TGTGCCAGCAGCTTAGGGGCCTCACGGGATACGCAGTATTTT.

A word on this clone: In the same sample, other DNA sequences code for this CDR3. V and J are TRBV7-9 and TRBJ1-2; D perhaps matches TRBD1 (5 bases). Germline V gene lookup returns CDR1 SEHNR and CDR2 FQNEAQ (reference sequence). The CDR3 spans 12 residues. V was cut by 4 bases and J by 4 bases, with 7 bases left in between. The CDR3 protein is CASSWGGYGYTF. Here the CDR3 DNA reads TGTGCCAGCAGCTGGGGGGGCTATGGCTACACCTTC.

This chain uses TRBV2 with TRBJ1-1; tentative D call: TRBD1 (6 bases). Germline V gene lookup returns CDR1 SNHLY and CDR2 FYNNEI. The CDR3 runs 13 residues. V lost 6 bases, J lost 5 bases, and 13 bases lay in between. The CDR3 nucleotides read TGTGCCAGCAGGACGGACAGTTGGACTGAAGCTTTCTTT. Its protein product is CASRTDSWTEAFF.

This clone was detected a few times. The chain joins TRBV28 to TRBJ2-2; maybe TRBD2 (5 bases). V lost 5 bases and J 6 bases, leaving 19 bases between the germline ends. Germline V gives CDR1 MDHEN, CDR2 SYDVKM. This CDR3 contains 16 residues. The CDR3 spells CASSENSEGHSGELFF. CDR3 bases: TGTGCCAGCAGTGAAAATAGCGAGGGCCATTCCGGGGAGCTGTTTTTT.

V is TRBV9 and J is TRBJ2-5; 10 positions agree with TRBD2. The CDR3 runs 16 residues. The germline V gene has CDR1 SGDLS and CDR2 YYNGEE. The junction had 8 bases not matched to a gene; V was cut back by 1 base and J by 5 bases. The CDR3 region has the DNA TGTGCCAGCAGCGTACGGTCTAGCGGGAGTTGGGAGACCCAGTACTTC. Amino acid sequence: CASSVRSSGSWETQYF.

This sequence joins TRBV4-1 and TRBJ2-1; 9 bases fit TRBD2. From germline, CDR1 is MGHRA and CDR2 YSYEKL. The trim removed 3 bases at V and 4 bases at J, leaving 10 bases unmatched. This CDR3 region has 17 residues. CDR3 in DNA: TGCGCCAGCAGCCAGATCGGTTATAGCGGGAGTTACAATGAGCAGTTCTTC. Its protein product is CASSQIGYSGSYNEQFF.

The chain recombines TRBV18 with TRBJ2-1, with D possibly TRBD2 on 6 matching bases. With 1 base removed from V and 3 bases from J, the gap between germline ends came to 13 bases. This CDR3 comprises 16 residues. CDR1 KGHSH and CDR2 LQKENI come from the germline V gene. DNA for the CDR3: TGTGCCAGCTCACCACGGCGGGGTGGCGACTACAATGAGCAGTTCTTC. Amino acid sequence: CASSPRRGGDYNEQFF.

This clone has only one observation. The chain recombines TRBV11-2 with TRBJ2-2, with D perhaps matching TRBD1 (5 bases). The CDR3 runs 17 residues. Trimming shortened V by 5 bases and J by 0 bases, and 16 bases separated the two germline ends. Germline V CDR1 and CDR2: SGHAT, FQNNGV. This chain's CDR3 is CASSLKGQGTNTGELFF. The CDR3 nucleotides are TGTGCCAGCAGCCTAAAGGGGCAGGGCACGAACACCGGGGAGCTGTTTTTT.

This clone has only a few counts. The chain employs TRBV30 and TRBJ1-5; possibly TRBD1 for D (6 bases). Per the germline V gene, CDR1 is GTSNPN and CDR2 is SVGIG (reference sequence). CDR3 length equals 12 residues. V was clipped by 7 bases and J by 3 bases, with 10 bases between them. CDR3 loop: CASQGNNQPQHF. For the CDR3, the DNA is TGTGCCTCCCAGGGGAACAATCAGCCCCAGCATTTT. The complete variable domain, with remaining parts taken from reference TRBV30 and TRBJ1-5, reads SQTIHQWPATLVQPVGSPLSLECTVEGTSNPNLYWYRQAAGRGLQLLFYSVGIGQISSEVPQNLSASRPQDRQFILSSKKLLLSDSGFYLCASQGNNQPQHFGDGTRLSIL.

This clone turned up a few times. CDR3 DNA sequence: TGTGCCACCACCCCCGGACAGGGGAGGAACATTCAGTACTTC. This gives the protein CATTPGQGRNIQYF. This chain joins TRBV19 and TRBJ2-4; 9 bases match TRBD1. V was clipped by 10 bases and J by 7 bases; unmatched bases: 11. The length of the CDR3 is 14 residues. Germline CDR1 and CDR2: LNHDA and SQIVND (reference sequence).

This clone was observed a few times. The CDR3 loop is CASSLGQGQIYSPLHF. As DNA, the CDR3 is TGTGCCAGCAGCTTGGGACAGGGGCAGATTTATTCACCCCTCCACTTT. The chain recombines TRBV5-4 with TRBJ1-6; 8 bases fit TRBD1. CDR3 length: 16 amino acids. Trimming cost V 0 bases and J 8 bases; bases outside gene matches: 7. Looked up from germline, CDR1 is SGHNT and CDR2 is YYREEE (reference sequence).

The chain combines TRBV6-5 with TRBJ2-3, with a possible D match to TRBD1 (5 bases). Looked up from germline, CDR1 is MNHEY and CDR2 is SVGAGI. The CDR3 sequence is 14 residues long. Trimming stripped 2 bases from V and 4 bases from J, with 10 bases between. The CDR3 region has the DNA TGTGCCAGCAGTTACGGCAGGGCAGCAGATACGCAGTATTTT. Translation: CASSYGRAADTQYF.

This chain connects TRBV14 to TRBJ1-1; perhaps TRBD1 as D (6 bases). Germline CDR1 is SGHDN and CDR2 is FVKESK. Trimming took 0 bases from V and 5 from J, leaving 10 bases between them. CDR3 size: 14 residues. The CDR3 sequence: CASSQDLQGTEAFF. CDR3 sequence (DNA): TGTGCCAGCAGCCAAGATTTACAGGGTACTGAAGCTTTCTTT.

The chain employs TRBV18 and TRBJ2-5; 11 positions agree with TRBD1. The J call may be wrong; the DNA end is better matched by TRBJ2-7. Germline CDR1 reads KGHSH; CDR2 reads LQKENI. This CDR3 has 15 amino acids. The CDR3 here is CASSPRTGGNYEQYF. CDR3 nucleotides: TGTGCCAGCTCACCAAGGACAGGGGGCAACTACGAGCAGTACTTC.

In nucleotides, the CDR3 is TGTGCCAGCAGCCCAGAGGTGGTTAGTGAGCAGTTCTTC. It translates to CASSPEVVSEQFF. This chain uses TRBV7-9 with TRBJ2-1; D gene ambiguous. This CDR3 has 13 amino acids. Trimming stripped 5 bases from V and 9 bases from J, with 14 bases between. CDR1 and CDR2 (germline): SEHNR, FQNEAQ (reference sequence). Drawing the rest from reference TRBV7-9 and TRBJ2-1, the complete variable domain is DTGVSQNPRHKITKRGQNVTFRCDPISEHNRLYWYRQTLGQGPEFLTYFQNEAQLEKSRLLSDRFSAERPKGSFSTLEIQRTEQGDSAMYLCASSPEVVSEQFFGPGTRLTVL.

This clone was recorded a few times. V usage is TRBV29-1 and J usage is TRBJ2-1; TRBD1 matches at 8 bases. CDR3 length: 13 amino acids. The V gene's germline CDR1 is SQVTM and CDR2 ANQGSEA. V shed 4 bases and J 12 bases; nucleotides not matched to a gene: 11. As DNA, the CDR3 is TGCAGCGTTGGGGGACAGGCGCCAGAGGTGCAGTTCTTC. Protein: CSVGGQAPEVQFF.

This clone was recorded a few times. V usage is TRBV4-2 and J usage is TRBJ1-5; D is unclear. The ends were cut back, 0 bases at V and 7 bases at J, with 10 bases in the middle. The CDR3 loop spans 14 amino acids. The germline gives CDR1 LGHNA, CDR2 YNFKEQ. As DNA, the CDR3 is TGTGCCAGCAGCCAAGATGGTCCGGGGCAGCCCCAGCATTTT. Residues: CASSQDGPGQPQHF.

J is TRBJ1-2 and V is TRBV29-1, with TRBD1 as a possible D gene (6 bases). The CDR3 runs 12 residues. The V and J ends lost 5 bases and 6 bases respectively, with 13 bases between them. Germline CDR1 reads SQVTM; CDR2 reads ANQGSEA. The CDR3 loop reads CSVSDSEDGYTF. CDR3 bases: TGCAGCGTTTCGGACAGCGAAGATGGCTACACCTTC.

A few counts support this clone. The chain uses TRBV5-5 and TRBJ2-1, with TRBD2 matching 8 bases. The CDR3 is 17 amino acids. The V gene's germline CDR1 is SGHKS and CDR2 YYEKEE (reference sequence). Trimming at V came to 1 base and at J to 1 base, leaving 7 bases not matched to a gene. DNA for the CDR3: TGTGCCAGCAGCTTGCGGGGCGGGAGGCTTTCCTACAATGAGCAGTTCTTC. This sequence encodes CASSLRGGRLSYNEQFF.

The J gene is TRBJ2-5, the V gene TRBV21-1; TRBD2 is taken as the D call from the table, unchecked against the DNA. TRBV21-1 is classified as a pseudogene. This CDR3 has 15 amino acids. This CDR3 reads CASSKVVGRQETQYF. In DNA, the CDR3 is TGTGCCAGCAGCAAAGTAGTGGGGAGGCAAGAGACCCAGTACTTC.

DNA for the CDR3: TGTGCCAGCTCACCACCGGGGGGTCTCCTTAAAGAGACCCAGTACTTC. This translates into CASSPPGGLLKETQYF. The J gene is TRBJ2-5, the V gene TRBV18; D may be TRBD2 (6 bases). The V and J ends lost 0 bases and 3 bases respectively, with 14 bases between them. CDR1 KGHSH and CDR2 LQKENI come from the germline V gene. The CDR3 runs to 16 residues.

This clone turned up a few times. This chain connects TRBV4-3 to TRBJ2-2; the D gene is possibly TRBD1 (5 bases). Per the germline V gene, CDR1 is LGHNA and CDR2 is YSLEER. V was clipped by 0 bases and J by 4 bases, with 9 bases between them. The CDR3 consists of 15 residues. CDR3 bases: TGCGCCAGCAGCCAAGAGAAGGGGCCCACCGGGGAGCTGTTTTTT. This sequence encodes CASSQEKGPTGELFF.

In DNA, the CDR3 is TGTGCCAGTAGTGCCGAACTAGCGGTTTACAATGAGCAGTTCTTC. Its protein product is CASSAELAVYNEQFF. V gene TRBV19 combines with J gene TRBJ2-1; 8 positions match TRBD2. The length of the CDR3 is 15 residues. V shed 5 bases, J shed 4 bases, and the junction held 7 bases outside the gene matches. Germline CDR1 and CDR2: LNHDA and SQIVND (reference sequence). Full variable domain (outside the CDR3, taken from reference TRBV19 and TRBJ2-1): DGGITQSPKYLFRKEGQNVTLSCEQNLNHDAMYWYRQDPGQGLRLIYYSQIVNDFQKGDIAEGYSVSREKKESFPLTVTSAQKNPTAFYLCASSAELAVYNEQFFGPGTRLTVL.